The subject of this entry is one TCR beta chain. The V gene's germline CDR1 is MNHEY and CDR2 SVGAGI. The V and J ends lost 0 bases and 4 bases respectively, with 13 bases between them. The CDR3 is 15 amino acids. Vbeta (60) and Jbeta (13) primers were used in the PCR. Original handling: In a later analysis, the count reached about 80 million unique TCR beta chains, with about 11 million shared. Repertoires were generated with immunoSEQ multiplex PCR, while TCRdb's copy carries only in-frame clones and drops some. That table gives V, J and clone size, and the DNA gave D and trimming. The data show hundreds of thousands of clones, about 75% seen once. These data belong to a study of cytomegalovirus exposure and HLA in healthy donors. Study-level background: Samples from HLA-typed donors yielded 85 million to 95 million unique TCRs in an early data release.

The TCR comes from a male donor in good health and CMV-seronegative. Source material: PBMCs. The J gene is TRBJ2-7, the V gene TRBV6-5; D perhaps matches TRBD1 (7 bases). In DNA form, the CDR3 reads TGTGCCAGCAGTTACTCCGGGGGACAGATATACGAGCAGTACTTC. Protein sequence: CASSYSGGQIYEQYF.